This TCR beta chain was found in a study of tissue T cells after allogeneic stem cell transplantation (dated by TCRdb to between 2021 and 2024). In the study overall: Every GVHD patient received a graft from a donor; four grafts were unmodified and three were CD34-selected to deplete T cells. If a tissue had multiple samples, a pathologist reviewed H&E sections so that samples with histologically apparent lymphocytes got priority for sequencing. The study profiled TCR beta repertoires across many tissues from research autopsies of patients with and without GVHD, plus mouse models of GVHD. The human part of the study was a prospective observational study with no blinding and no randomization. General findings and caveats noted by the study authors: In both patients and mice, only a limited portion of the TCR repertoire detected in tissues was captured by blood and spleen T cells. Only a few T cell clones appeared in more than one patient, yet motif-based clustering showed tissue-specific repertoire signatures that were shared between patients. The patient cohort was small and clinically heterogeneous, and sampling depth was acknowledged as a limitation. Within patients, how anatomically similar the tissues were was a key factor in shaping TCR repertoire composition, regardless of disease or transplant status. Which tissue TCRs were alloreactive or antigen-specific was not determined in the study, and some of the clones might have been host cells that persisted.

The cysteine opens and the phenylalanine closes a CDR3 of 13 amino acids. The retained sequence is limited to the CDR3, 39 bases, with the frame set at the first base. V is shortened by 0 bases, J by 4 bases, and the region joining them spans 5 bases. Per the germline V gene, LGHNA is the CDR1 and YSLEER is the CDR2. The method behind the library was the immunoSEQ multiplex PCR assay. TCRbeta CDR3 sequencing was performed at survey depth by Adaptive Biotechnologies, and CDR3 sequences, V/J genes, productive frequency and template counts were reported. Amplification of TCR beta CDR3 regions was performed from genomic DNA rather than from RNA. Concerning the study's data processing: Jensen-Shannon divergence was used to quantify pairwise repertoire overlap between tissues, with a value of 1 indicating complete divergence and a value of 0 indicating identical repertoires. Tissues were grouped by single-linkage agglomerative hierarchical clustering of pairwise JSD values, and the clustering results were shown as dendrograms. GLIPH2 was applied to all patient samples using simulation_depth 1000, kmer_min_depth 3, and cdr3_length_cutoff 8, and only groups with more than two unique CDR3s were retained. In a standardized tissue-overlap score, Jaccard GLIPH-group overlap across patients was extrapolated to a standard repertoire size of 1000 clones. Linear mixed-effect models, with tissue as a fixed effect and individual as a random effect, were used to test how diversity related to clinical or experimental variables. TCRdb retrieved this table from immuneACCESS and kept in-frame rearrangements only. Not all clones are present; in checked studies, unresolved V genes account for under half, and no reason is known for the remainder. For V, J and clone size, that table is used; D and trimming come from the DNA. Recorded for this sample are some 860 clones; about 40% of them occurred a single time. Around 50% of the sample is held by the ten biggest clonotypes.

This specimen's time point label, per the study, means: human tissue collected at research (rapid) autopsy. Several adult allo-HCT recipients with steroid-refractory GVHD were prospectively enrolled in a research-autopsy study over an approximately three-year period. Gastrointestinal GVHD was present in all GVHD patients, several lines of GVHD-directed therapy were administered to all GVHD patients, and skin involvement was additionally present in a handful of GVHD patients. After a median post-mortem interval of nearly ten hours, autopsy tissues were collected, including GI sites from esophagus to rectum, liver, skin, and lymphoid organs such as spleen. Autopsy specimens were bisected, with one portion flash-frozen in liquid nitrogen and the rest formalin-fixed; GI outer muscle layers were removed. Genomic DNA was extracted from frozen tissues using the Mag-Bind Blood & Tissue DNA HDQ 96 Kit on a Chemagic 360 or the DNeasy Blood & Tissue Kit. Because of concern about red blood cell contamination, extracted DNA underwent additional purification with the Genomic DNA Clean & Concentrator-25 kit.

Concerning this clone itself: This receptor's antigen is unknown. The sample holds no much larger clone one base away, and base qualities are not on file.

The receptor comes from a female patient aged 40-75 years with steroid-refractory graft-versus-host disease after an allogeneic stem cell transplant. Some T cells may originate with the graft donor following a transplant. Here the sequenced sample was transverse colon tissue, taken at autopsy. The chain couples TRBV4-3 to TRBJ2-3; the D segment might be TRBD1 or TRBD2, since each matches 5 bases. In nucleotides, the sequence is TGCGCCAGCAGCCAAGAGGGGGCAGATACGCAGTATTTT. It codes for CASSQEGADTQYF.